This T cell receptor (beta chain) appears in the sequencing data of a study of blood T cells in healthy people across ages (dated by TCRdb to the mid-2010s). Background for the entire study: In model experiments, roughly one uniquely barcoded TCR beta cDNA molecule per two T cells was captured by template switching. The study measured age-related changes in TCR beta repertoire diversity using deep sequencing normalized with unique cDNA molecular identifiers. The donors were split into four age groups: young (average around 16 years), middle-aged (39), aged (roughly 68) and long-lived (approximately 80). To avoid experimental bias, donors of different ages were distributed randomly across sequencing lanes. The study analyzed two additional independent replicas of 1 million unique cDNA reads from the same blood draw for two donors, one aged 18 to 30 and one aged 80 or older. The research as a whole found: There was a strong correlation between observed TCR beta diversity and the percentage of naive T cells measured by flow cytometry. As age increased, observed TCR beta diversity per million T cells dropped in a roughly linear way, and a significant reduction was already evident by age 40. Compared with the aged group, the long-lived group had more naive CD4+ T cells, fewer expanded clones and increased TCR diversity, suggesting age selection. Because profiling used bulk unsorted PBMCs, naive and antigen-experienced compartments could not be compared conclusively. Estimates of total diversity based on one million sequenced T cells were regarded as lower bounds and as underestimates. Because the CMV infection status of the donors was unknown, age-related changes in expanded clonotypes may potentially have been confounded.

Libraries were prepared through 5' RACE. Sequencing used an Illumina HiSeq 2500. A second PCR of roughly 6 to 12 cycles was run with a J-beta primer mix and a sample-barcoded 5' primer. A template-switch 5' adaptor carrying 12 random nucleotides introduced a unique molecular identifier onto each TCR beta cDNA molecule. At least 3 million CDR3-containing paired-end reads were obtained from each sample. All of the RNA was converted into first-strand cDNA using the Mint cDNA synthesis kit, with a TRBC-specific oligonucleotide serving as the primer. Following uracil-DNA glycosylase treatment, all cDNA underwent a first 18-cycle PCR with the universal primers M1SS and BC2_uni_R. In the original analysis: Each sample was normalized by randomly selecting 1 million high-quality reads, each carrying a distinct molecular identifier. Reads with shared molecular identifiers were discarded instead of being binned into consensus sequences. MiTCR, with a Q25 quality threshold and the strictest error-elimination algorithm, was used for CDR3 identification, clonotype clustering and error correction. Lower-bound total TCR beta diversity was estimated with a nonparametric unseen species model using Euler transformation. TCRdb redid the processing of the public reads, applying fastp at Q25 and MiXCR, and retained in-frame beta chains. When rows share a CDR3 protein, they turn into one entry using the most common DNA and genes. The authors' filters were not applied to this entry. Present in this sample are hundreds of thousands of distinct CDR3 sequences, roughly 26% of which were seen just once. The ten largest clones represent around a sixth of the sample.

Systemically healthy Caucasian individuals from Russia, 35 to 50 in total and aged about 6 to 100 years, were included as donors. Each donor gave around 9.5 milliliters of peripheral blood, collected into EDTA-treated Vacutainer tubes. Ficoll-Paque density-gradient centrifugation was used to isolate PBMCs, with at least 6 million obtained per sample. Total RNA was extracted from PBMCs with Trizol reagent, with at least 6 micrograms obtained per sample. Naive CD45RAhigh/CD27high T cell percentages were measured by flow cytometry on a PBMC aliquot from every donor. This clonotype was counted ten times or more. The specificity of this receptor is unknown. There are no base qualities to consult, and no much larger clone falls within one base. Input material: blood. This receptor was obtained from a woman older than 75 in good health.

The CDR3 here reads CASSSPGQGYEQYF. The sequenced DNA: TGTGCCAGCAGCTCCCCAGGACAGGGTTACGAGCAGTACTTC. The chain joins TRBV6-2 or TRBV6-3 to TRBJ2-7; TRBD1 lines up with 8 middle nucleotides. Trimming removed 6 bases from V and 4 bases from J; the gene matches leave 8 bases unexplained. Sequences MNHEY (CDR1) and SVGEGT (CDR2) are obtained from the germline V gene. From its cysteine to its phenylalanine, the CDR3 spans 14 amino acids. Only the CDR3 portion is preserved as DNA: 42 bases, with reading frame beginning at the first base.